What follows are 23 T cell receptor beta chains derived from one specimen sequenced in a study of cytomegalovirus exposure and HLA in healthy donors. Measured with immunoSEQ multiplex PCR; TCRdb has only the in-frame clones, and not every one. The sample includes 85,000 to 120,000 clones, approximately 94% of them seen just once. Sequencing input: PBMCs. The receptors derive from a woman under 30 in good health and CMV-seronegative.

The chain carries TRBV19 and TRBJ1-3; 8 nucleotides line up with TRBD1. V lost 1 base to trimming and J lost 4 bases; unmatched junction nucleotides: 9. This CDR3 has 17 amino acids. The germline gives CDR1 LNHDA, CDR2 SQIVND (reference sequence). The CDR3 region has the DNA TGTGCCAGTAGTATAGCGGCAGGGGGCGAGAGCGGAAACACCATATATTTT. Translation: CASSIAAGGESGNTIYF.

V gene TRBV16 combines with J gene TRBJ1-5; unclear D gene. The germline CDR1 and CDR2 sequences are KGHSY and FQNENV. Deletions cut 0 bases from V and 7 bases from J, with 13 bases between. The CDR3 covers 15 residues. Written as DNA, the CDR3 is TGTGCCAGCAGCCAATCCCCGGGAACGGAACAGCCCCAGCATTTT. Translation: CASSQSPGTEQPQHF.

The gene calls are TRBV27 and TRBJ2-7, with 9 positions matching TRBD2. The CDR3 runs to 15 residues. CDR1 MNHEY and CDR2 SMNVEV come from the germline V gene (reference sequence). V trimming: 0 bases; J trimming: 2 bases; junction bases outside the gene matches: 2. CDR3 in amino acids: CASSLSTSGPYEQYF. In DNA form, the CDR3 reads TGTGCCAGCAGTTTATCGACTAGCGGTCCCTACGAGCAGTACTTC.

A single count supports this clone. The V call is TRBV15, the J call TRBJ1-5; tentative D call: TRBD1 (5 bases). Germline values: CDR1 LNHNV, CDR2 YYDKDF (reference sequence). This CDR3 has 18 amino acids. The V end lost 0 bases, the J end lost 3 bases, and 18 bases lay between the germline ends. The CDR3 DNA reads TGTGCCACCAGCAGAGAACCCGCGGGACGGAGTACCAATCAGCCCCAGCATTTT. As protein: CATSREPAGRSTNQPQHF.

This rearrangement joins TRBV28 to TRBJ2-1, with 7 bases matching TRBD1. V dropped 7 bases and J dropped 8; count of bases not matched to a gene: 17. CDR1 and CDR2 (germline): MDHEN, SYDVKM. There are 16 residues in the CDR3. Here the CDR3 DNA reads TGTGCCAGCACGTTGGGGAACCCCGAGGGGGCGGATGAGCAGTTCTTC. Translating it yields CASTLGNPEGADEQFF.

This rearrangement joins TRBV7-9 to TRBJ1-1; possibly TRBD1 for D (6 bases). Looked up from germline, CDR1 is SEHNR and CDR2 is FQNEAQ (reference sequence). V was pared by 4 bases and J by 1 base, with 7 bases between. The CDR3 sequence is 13 residues long. In nucleotides, the CDR3 is TGTGCCAGCAGCTCACAGGGGAACACTGAAGCTTTCTTT. It yields the protein CASSSQGNTEAFF.

This chain links TRBV6-1 with TRBJ2-7, with 8 bases fitting TRBD1. CDR3 length: 14 residues. Germline V gene data show CDR1 as MNHNS and CDR2 as SASEGT. With V trimmed by 3 bases and J by 6 bases, 7 bases remained unmatched. The CDR3 sequence is CASSDQDRVVEQYF. The CDR3 DNA sequence: TGTGCCAGCAGTGACCAGGACAGGGTGGTCGAGCAGTACTTC.

The V and J genes are TRBV7-8 and TRBJ1-4, with 12 nucleotides matching TRBD1. The V gene end was trimmed by 0 bases and the J gene end by 7 bases; junction bases not matched to a gene: 6. The length of the CDR3 is 17 residues. Germline V gives CDR1 SGHVS, CDR2 FQNEAQ. The CDR3 protein is CASSLAGQGARGEKLFF. DNA for the CDR3: TGTGCCAGCAGCTTAGCGGGACAGGGGGCCAGGGGTGAAAAACTGTTTTTT.

The V gene is TRBV7-9, the J gene TRBJ2-2; 10 nucleotides line up with TRBD1. This CDR3 has 17 amino acids. V trimming: 5 bases; J trimming: 5 bases; junction bases outside the gene matches: 11. Germline V gene lookup returns CDR1 SEHNR and CDR2 FQNEAQ (reference sequence). In nucleotides, the CDR3 is TGTGCCAGCAGCCCAGTGACCGGGACAGGGGAAACCGGGGAGCTGTTTTTT. Translated, it gives CASSPVTGTGETGELFF. Full variable domain (missing parts from reference TRBV7-9 and TRBJ2-2): DTGVSQNPRHKITKRGQNVTFRCDPISEHNRLYWYRQTLGQGPEFLTYFQNEAQLEKSRLLSDRFSAERPKGSFSTLEIQRTEQGDSAMYLCASSPVTGTGETGELFFGEGSRLTVL.

V and J are TRBV27 and TRBJ2-1; maybe TRBD2 (6 bases). CDR3 size: 13 residues. Germline assignment: CDR1 MNHEY and CDR2 SMNVEV (reference sequence). V gave up 3 bases and J gave up 10 bases, with 13 bases separating them. The CDR3 protein is CASSFLGGLEQFF. DNA for the CDR3: TGTGCCAGCAGTTTTCTGGGGGGATTGGAGCAGTTCTTC.

This clone was detected a few times. The chain uses TRBV19 and TRBJ1-4; no firm D call. Trimming took 6 bases from V and 8 from J, leaving 19 bases between them. Germline CDR1 is LNHDA and CDR2 is SQIVND (reference sequence). The CDR3 extends over 15 amino acids. CDR3 region: CASSGLSELGEKLFF. The CDR3, as DNA: TGTGCCAGTAGCGGCTTAAGTGAGTTGGGCGAAAAACTGTTTTTT.

V and J are TRBV11-3 and TRBJ2-1; 16 positions match TRBD2. CDR3 length: 16 amino acids. Trimming removed 5 bases from V and 7 bases from J; junction bases left unmatched: 5. Germline V gives CDR1 SGHNT, CDR2 YENEEA. The CDR3 reads CASSEGTSGGGNEQFF. CDR3 in DNA: TGTGCCAGCAGCGAAGGGACTAGCGGGGGGGGAAATGAGCAGTTCTTC.

CDR3: CASSLGQEANYGYTF. The CDR3 region has the DNA TGCGCCAGCAGCTTGGGACAGGAAGCTAACTATGGCTACACCTTC. The V gene is TRBV5-1, the J gene TRBJ1-2; perhaps TRBD1 as D (6 bases). V lost 0 bases and J 0 bases, leaving 9 bases between the germline ends. In germline, CDR1 is SGHRS, CDR2 YFSETQ. This CDR3 has 15 residues.

J is TRBJ1-6 and V is TRBV11-3; D is possibly TRBD1 (5 bases). The V and J ends lost 6 bases and 7 bases respectively, with 22 bases between them. CDR3 length: 17 amino acids. In germline, CDR1 is SGHNT, CDR2 YENEEA. In DNA form, the CDR3 reads TGTGCCAGCAGGAAGGAGCCGGGGGGGAGTGGGAATTCACCCCTCCACTTT. Its protein product is CASRKEPGGSGNSPLHF.

This chain connects TRBV27 to TRBJ1-2; 7 bases map to TRBD1. This CDR3 comprises 13 residues. The V segment lost 7 bases and the J segment 8 bases; nucleotides outside the gene matches: 10. Germline V lookup: CDR1 MNHEY, CDR2 SMNVEV (reference sequence). The CDR3 nucleotides are TGTGCCAGCATCAATCCCGGAGGGGGCGGCTACACCTTC. As protein: CASINPGGGGYTF.

This chain connects TRBV12-5 to TRBJ1-2; 8 bases are a match to TRBD1. CDR3 length: 16 amino acids. J gave up 0 bases and V 5 bases, and 8 bases lay outside the gene matches. Per the germline V gene, CDR1 is LGHNT and CDR2 is FRNRAP. The CDR3 protein is CASGPGTGEANYGYTF. In DNA form, the CDR3 reads TGTGCTAGTGGTCCTGGGACAGGAGAAGCTAACTATGGCTACACCTTC.

The CDR3 protein is CASSLVEAGRRGKLFF. The CDR3 coding sequence is TGTGCCAGCAGTTTAGTCGAGGCCGGTCGTCGGGGGAAACTGTTTTTT. The V call is TRBV27, the J call TRBJ1-4; TRBD1 might be the D (5 bases). The V gene lost 2 bases and the J gene lost 11 bases, with 21 bases spanning the gap. CDR3 length: 16 residues. Germline-derived CDR1 and CDR2 are MNHEY and SMNVEV (reference sequence).

CDR3 region: CASMGTGFREKLFF. As DNA, the CDR3 is TGCGCCAGCATGGGGACAGGGTTCAGGGAAAAACTGTTTTTT. The gene calls are TRBV10-2 and TRBJ1-4; TRBD1 matches 9 bases. This CDR3 region has 14 residues. Germline V CDR1 and CDR2: WSHSY, SAAADI. The ends lost 7 bases at V and 8 bases at J; junction bases unmatched: 8.

J is TRBJ1-4 and V is TRBV5-1; TRBD1 is a possible D gene (5 bases). Germline lookup yields CDR1 SGHRS and CDR2 YFSETQ. The V end was cut by 4 bases, the J end by 5 bases, with 21 bases between. This CDR3 comprises 17 residues. In DNA, the CDR3 is TGCGCCAGCAGCCCACGGAGGGGAAACCTGGTAAATGAAAAACTGTTTTTT. Protein sequence: CASSPRRGNLVNEKLFF.

The chain is built from TRBV5-8 and TRBJ2-5; 7 bases line up with TRBD1. The germline V gene encodes CDR1 SGHTS and CDR2 YDEGEE. The CDR3 covers 14 residues. Trimming took 2 bases from V and 4 from J; bases not matched to a gene: 5. In nucleotides, the CDR3 is TGTGCCAGCAGCTTTGGGCAGGGGGTAGAGACCCAGTACTTC. This translates into CASSFGQGVETQYF. The whole variable domain, filled in from reference TRBV5-8 and TRBJ2-5, reads EAGVTQSPTHLIKTRGQQATLRCSPISGHTSVYWYQQALGLGLQFLLWYDEGEERNRGNFPPRFSGRQFPNYSSELNVNALELEDSALYLCASSFGQGVETQYFGPGTRLLVL.

This clone showed up just once. The V and J genes are TRBV5-8 and TRBJ2-1, with TRBD1 matching over 8 bases. The CDR3 spans 15 residues. J lost 6 bases, V lost 3 bases, and 8 bases had no gene match. Germline V CDR1 and CDR2: SGHTS, YDEGEE. This CDR3 reads CASSSPATGGNEQFF. CDR3 in DNA: TGTGCCAGCAGCTCCCCAGCCACAGGGGGCAATGAGCAGTTCTTC.

V usage is TRBV19 and J usage is TRBJ1-5; D uncertain. CDR1 and CDR2 (germline): LNHDA, SQIVND (reference sequence). V was cut by 7 bases and J by 1 base, with 17 bases left in between. The CDR3 has 16 amino acids. The CDR3 spells CASKIEALGSNQPQHF. The CDR3, as DNA: TGTGCCAGTAAAATTGAGGCCCTCGGGAGCAATCAGCCCCAGCATTTT. Supplemented by reference TRBV19 and TRBJ1-5, the full variable domain reads DGGITQSPKYLFRKEGQNVTLSCEQNLNHDAMYWYRQDPGQGLRLIYYSQIVNDFQKGDIAEGYSVSREKKESFPLTVTSAQKNPTAFYLCASKIEALGSNQPQHFGDGTRLSIL.

The chain joins TRBV5-6 to TRBJ2-7; 8 nucleotides agree with TRBD1. V lost 3 bases to trimming and J lost 6 bases; unmatched junction nucleotides: 5. This CDR3 is built from 13 residues. Per the germline V gene, CDR1 is SGHDT and CDR2 is YYEEEE. The DNA of the CDR3 is TGTGCCAGCAGCTCCGGGACAGGCCGCGAGCAGTACTTC. Its translation is CASSSGTGREQYF.